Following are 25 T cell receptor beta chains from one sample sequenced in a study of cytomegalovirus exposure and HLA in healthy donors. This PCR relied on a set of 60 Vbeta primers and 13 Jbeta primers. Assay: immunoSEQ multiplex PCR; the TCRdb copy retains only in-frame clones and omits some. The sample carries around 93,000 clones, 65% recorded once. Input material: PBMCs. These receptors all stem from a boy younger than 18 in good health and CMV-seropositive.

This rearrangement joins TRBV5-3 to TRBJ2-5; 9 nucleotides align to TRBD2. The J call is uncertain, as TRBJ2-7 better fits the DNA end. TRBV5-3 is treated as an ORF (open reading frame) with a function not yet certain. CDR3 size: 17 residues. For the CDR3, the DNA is TGTGCCAACCCGGCTAGCGGGACCCCCGAGGGCCCCTACGAGCAGTACTTC. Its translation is CANPASGTPEGPYEQYF.

The CDR3 loop is CASTLTGLDSTDTQYF. CDR3 DNA sequence: TGCGCCAGCACCCTTACGGGACTAGATAGCACAGATACGCAGTATTTT. The chain couples TRBV5-1 to TRBJ2-3; TRBD2 matches at 8 bases. This CDR3 has 16 amino acids. J was trimmed by 0 bases and V by 6 bases; bases with no gene match: 9. Germline CDR1 SGHRS, CDR2 YFSETQ.

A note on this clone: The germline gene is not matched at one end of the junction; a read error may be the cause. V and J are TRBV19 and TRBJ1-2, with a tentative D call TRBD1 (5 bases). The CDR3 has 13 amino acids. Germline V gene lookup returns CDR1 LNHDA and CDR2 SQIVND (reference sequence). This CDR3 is CASRMTELYGYPF. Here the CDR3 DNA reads TGTGCCAGTAGGATGACAGAGCTCTATGGCTACCCCTTC.

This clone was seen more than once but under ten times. CDR3 nucleotides: TGTGCCAGCAGTTACAGGGACTCAACCTACAATGAGCAGTTCTTC. Its protein is CASSYRDSTYNEQFF. This chain links TRBV6-5 with TRBJ2-1; tentative D call: TRBD2 (6 bases). With 2 bases removed from V and 2 bases from J, the gap between germline ends came to 10 bases. The germline V gene encodes CDR1 MNHEY and CDR2 SVGAGI. The CDR3 totals 15 residues.

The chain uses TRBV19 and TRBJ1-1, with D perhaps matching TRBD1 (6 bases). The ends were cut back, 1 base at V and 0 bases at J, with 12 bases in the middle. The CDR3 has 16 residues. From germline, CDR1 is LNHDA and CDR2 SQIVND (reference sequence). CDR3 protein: CASSIGPDRMNTEAFF. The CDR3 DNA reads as TGTGCCAGTAGTATAGGCCCCGACAGGATGAACACTGAAGCTTTCTTT.

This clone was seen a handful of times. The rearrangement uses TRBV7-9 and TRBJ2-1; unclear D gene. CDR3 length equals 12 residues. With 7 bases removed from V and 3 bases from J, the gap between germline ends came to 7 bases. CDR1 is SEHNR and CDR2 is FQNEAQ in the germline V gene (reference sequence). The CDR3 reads CASIRDYNEQFF. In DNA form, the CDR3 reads TGTGCCAGCATAAGAGACTACAATGAGCAGTTCTTC.

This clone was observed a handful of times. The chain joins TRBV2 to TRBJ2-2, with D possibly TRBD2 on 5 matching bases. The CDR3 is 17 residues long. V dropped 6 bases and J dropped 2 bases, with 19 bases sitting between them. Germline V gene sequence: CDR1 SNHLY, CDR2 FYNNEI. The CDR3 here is CASSATGSSPNTGELFF. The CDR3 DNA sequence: TGTGCCAGCAGCGCCACGGGGTCTAGCCCCAACACCGGGGAGCTGTTTTTT. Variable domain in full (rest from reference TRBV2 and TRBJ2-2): EPEVTQTPSHQVTQMGQEVILRCVPISNHLYFYWYRQILGQKVEFLVSFYNNEISEKSEIFDDQFSVERPDGSNFTLKIRSTKLEDSAMYFCASSATGSSPNTGELFFGEGSRLTVL.

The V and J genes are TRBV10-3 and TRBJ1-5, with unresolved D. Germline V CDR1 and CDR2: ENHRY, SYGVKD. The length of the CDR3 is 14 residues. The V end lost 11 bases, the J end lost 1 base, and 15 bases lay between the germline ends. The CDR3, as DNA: TGTGCCGCCTCGCGGAGCGGGAGCAATCAGCCCCAGCATTTT. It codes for CAASRSGSNQPQHF.

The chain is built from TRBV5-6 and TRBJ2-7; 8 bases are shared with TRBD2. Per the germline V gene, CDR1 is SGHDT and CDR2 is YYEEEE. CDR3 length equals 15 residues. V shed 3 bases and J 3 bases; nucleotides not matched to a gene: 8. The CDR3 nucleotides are TGTGCCAGCAGCTCGGGCGGGGGGATCCACTACGAGCAGTACTTC. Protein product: CASSSGGGIHYEQYF.

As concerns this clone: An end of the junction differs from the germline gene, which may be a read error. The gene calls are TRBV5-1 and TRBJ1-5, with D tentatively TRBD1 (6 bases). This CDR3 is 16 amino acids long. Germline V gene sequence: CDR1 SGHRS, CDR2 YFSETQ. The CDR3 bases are TGCGCCAGCAGCTTGGGGGACACACCTAGCAATCAGCCCCAGAATTTT. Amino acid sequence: CASSLGDTPSNQPQNF.

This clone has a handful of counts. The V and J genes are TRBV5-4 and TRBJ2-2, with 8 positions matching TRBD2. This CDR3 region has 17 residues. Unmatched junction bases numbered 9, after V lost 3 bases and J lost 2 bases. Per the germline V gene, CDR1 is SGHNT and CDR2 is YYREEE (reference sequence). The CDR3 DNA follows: TGTGCCAGCAGCTACGGACTAGCTGCGGGTAACACCGGGGAGCTGTTTTTT. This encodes CASSYGLAAGNTGELFF.

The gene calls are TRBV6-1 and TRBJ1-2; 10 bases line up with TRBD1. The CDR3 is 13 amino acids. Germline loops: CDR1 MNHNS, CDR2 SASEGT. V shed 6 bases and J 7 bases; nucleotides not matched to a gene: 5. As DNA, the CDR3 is TGTGCCAGCAGGCAGACAGGGGGCGTTGGCTACACCTTC. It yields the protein CASRQTGGVGYTF.

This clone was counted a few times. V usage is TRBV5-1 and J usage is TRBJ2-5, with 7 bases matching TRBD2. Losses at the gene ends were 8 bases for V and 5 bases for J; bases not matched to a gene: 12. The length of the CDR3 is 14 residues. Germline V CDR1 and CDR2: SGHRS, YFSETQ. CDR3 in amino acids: CASTREGRSETQYF. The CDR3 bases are TGCGCCAGTACGAGGGAGGGCCGATCCGAGACCCAGTACTTC.

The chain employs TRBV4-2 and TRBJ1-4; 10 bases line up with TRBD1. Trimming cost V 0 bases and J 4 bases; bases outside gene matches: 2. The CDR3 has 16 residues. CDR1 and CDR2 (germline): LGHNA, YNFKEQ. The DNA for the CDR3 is TGTGCCAGCAGCCAAGAGGGACAGGGGCATAATGAAAAACTGTTTTTT. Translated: CASSQEGQGHNEKLFF.

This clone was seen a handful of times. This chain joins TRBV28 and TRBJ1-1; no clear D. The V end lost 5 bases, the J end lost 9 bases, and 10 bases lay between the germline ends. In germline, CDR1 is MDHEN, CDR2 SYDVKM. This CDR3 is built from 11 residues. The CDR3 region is CASSPPGKAFF. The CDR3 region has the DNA TGTGCCAGCAGTCCCCCGGGTAAAGCTTTCTTT.

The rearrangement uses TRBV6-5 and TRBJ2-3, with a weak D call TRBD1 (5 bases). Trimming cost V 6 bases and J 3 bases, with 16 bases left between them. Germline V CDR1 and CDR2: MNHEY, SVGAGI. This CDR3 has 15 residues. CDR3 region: CASSQKPTGTDTQYF. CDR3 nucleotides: TGTGCCAGCAGCCAGAAACCCACAGGTACAGATACGCAGTATTTT.

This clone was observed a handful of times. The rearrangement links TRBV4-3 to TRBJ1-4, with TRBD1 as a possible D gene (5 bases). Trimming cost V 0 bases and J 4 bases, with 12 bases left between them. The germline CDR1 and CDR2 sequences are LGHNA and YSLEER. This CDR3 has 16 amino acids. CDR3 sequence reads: CASSQDSGSYNEKLFF. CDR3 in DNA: TGCGCCAGCAGCCAAGATTCAGGGTCCTATAATGAAAAACTGTTTTTT.

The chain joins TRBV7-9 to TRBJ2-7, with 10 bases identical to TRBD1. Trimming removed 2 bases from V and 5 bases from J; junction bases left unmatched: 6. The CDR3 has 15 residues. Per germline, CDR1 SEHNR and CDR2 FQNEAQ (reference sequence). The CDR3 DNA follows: TGTGCCAGCAGCTTAATGGGGACAGGGGAAGACGAGCAGTACTTC. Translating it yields CASSLMGTGEDEQYF.

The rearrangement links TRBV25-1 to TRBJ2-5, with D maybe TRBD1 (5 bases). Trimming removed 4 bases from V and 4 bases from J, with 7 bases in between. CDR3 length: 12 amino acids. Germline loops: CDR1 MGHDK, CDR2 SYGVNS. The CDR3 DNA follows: TGTGCCAGCAGTGCTCAGGGAGAGACCCAGTACTTC. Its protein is CASSAQGETQYF.

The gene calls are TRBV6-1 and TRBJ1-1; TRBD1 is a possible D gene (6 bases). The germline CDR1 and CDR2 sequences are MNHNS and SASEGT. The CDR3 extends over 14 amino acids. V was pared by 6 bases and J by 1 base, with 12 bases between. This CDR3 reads CASRWTEGNTEAFF. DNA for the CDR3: TGTGCCAGCAGGTGGACAGAAGGGAACACTGAAGCTTTCTTT.

CDR3 residues: CASSGSGGGGGVNEQFF. CDR3 nucleotide sequence: TGCGCCAGCTCCGGATCAGGCGGAGGGGGGGGTGTGAATGAGCAGTTCTTC. The V call is TRBV5-1, the J call TRBJ2-1, with D perhaps TRBD2 (7 bases). V lost 7 bases to trimming and J lost 7 bases, with 27 bases between them. The V gene's germline CDR1 is SGHRS and CDR2 YFSETQ. CDR3 size: 17 residues.

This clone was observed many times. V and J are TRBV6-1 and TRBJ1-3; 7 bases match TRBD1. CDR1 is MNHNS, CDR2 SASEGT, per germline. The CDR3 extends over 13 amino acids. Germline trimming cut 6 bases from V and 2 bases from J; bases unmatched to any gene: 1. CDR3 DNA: TGTGCCAGCAGCGGGACAGCTGGAAACACCATATATTTT. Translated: CASSGTAGNTIYF.

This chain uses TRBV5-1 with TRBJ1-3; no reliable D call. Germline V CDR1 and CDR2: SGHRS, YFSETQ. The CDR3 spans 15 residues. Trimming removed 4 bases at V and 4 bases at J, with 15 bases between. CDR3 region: CASSGEPRRGNTIYF. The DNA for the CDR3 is TGCGCCAGCAGCGGGGAGCCCAGGCGGGGAAACACCATATATTTT.

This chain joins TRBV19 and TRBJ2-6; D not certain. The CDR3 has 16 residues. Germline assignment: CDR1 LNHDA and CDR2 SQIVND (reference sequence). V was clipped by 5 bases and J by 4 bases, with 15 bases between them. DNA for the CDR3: TGTGCCAGTAGTCCTTTAAATTACTTGGGGGCCAACGTCCTGACTTTC. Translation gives CASSPLNYLGANVLTF.

DNA of the CDR3: TGTGCCAGCAGTCCCCCGGGACTAGCGGGAACTGAGCAGTTCTTC. Its protein is CASSPPGLAGTEQFF. The chain recombines TRBV2 with TRBJ2-1, with TRBD2 matching over 13 bases. The CDR3 is 15 amino acids. V shed 5 bases, J shed 9 bases, and the junction held 7 bases outside the gene matches. In germline, CDR1 is SNHLY, CDR2 FYNNEI.